A single sample gave rise to the 14 T cell receptor beta chains below, sequenced in a study of T cell repertoires in cytomegalovirus infection. TCRdb used MiXCR to reprocess the reads, holding one entry per CDR3 protein. This table holds about 85,000 distinct CDR3 sequences, 40% to 50% found once. These TCRs' antigens remain unknown. Here the sequenced sample was CD8+ T cells from cultured PBMCs, taken from culture after CMV antigen stimulation. These receptors originate from a human donor in good health (CMV status not recorded). Some clones in this sample may be carry-over from other donors' samples.

The CDR3 loop is CASSLVLAGGHGELFF. DNA for the CDR3: TGTGCCAGCAGCTTGGTACTAGCGGGAGGCCACGGGGAGCTGTTTTTT. The gene calls are TRBV7-2 and TRBJ2-2; 12 bases agree with TRBD2. Germline V CDR1 and CDR2: SGHTA, FQGNSA. After removal of 3 bases from V and 7 bases from J, the junction contained 6 bases not matched to a gene. The CDR3 has 16 residues.

This chain joins TRBV6-6 and TRBJ1-3; 7 bases fit TRBD1. CDR3 length: 16 residues. V trimming: 2 bases; J trimming: 4 bases; junction bases outside the gene matches: 8. CDR1 is MNHNY, CDR2 SVGAGI, per germline (reference sequence). The CDR3 DNA reads TGTGCCAGCAGTTACCCCCCGGGACAGCCCGGAAACACCATATATTTT. Encoded protein: CASSYPPGQPGNTIYF.

The CDR3 is CASSQGLQGWGANVLTF. The DNA of the CDR3 is TGCGCCAGCAGCCAAGGGCTACAGGGGTGGGGGGCCAACGTCCTGACTTTC. This chain uses TRBV4-1 with TRBJ2-6; 7 bases align to TRBD1. Germline V gives CDR1 MGHRA, CDR2 YSYEKL. With 1 base clipped from V and 4 bases from J, the junction kept 7 bases outside the gene matches. The length of the CDR3 is 17 residues.

The V gene is TRBV6-1, the J gene TRBJ2-7, with unresolved D. V was pared by 6 bases and J by 3 bases, with 6 bases between. The CDR3 spans 11 residues. CDR1 and CDR2 from the germline V gene are MNHNS and SASEGT. CDR3 bases: TGTGCCAGCAGGGTGGTCTACGAGCAGTACTTC. Translated, it gives CASRVVYEQYF.

V and J are TRBV7-9 and TRBJ1-2; D is possibly TRBD1 (5 bases). Trimming left V 5 bases short and J 1 base short, with 11 bases between. The CDR3 runs to 14 residues. Per germline, CDR1 SEHNR and CDR2 FQNEAQ (reference sequence). CDR3 sequence: CASSGLQDNYGYTF. CDR3 in DNA: TGTGCCAGCAGCGGCCTACAGGATAACTATGGCTACACCTTC. The whole variable domain, filled in from reference TRBV7-9 and TRBJ1-2, reads DTGVSQNPRHKITKRGQNVTFRCDPISEHNRLYWYRQTLGQGPEFLTYFQNEAQLEKSRLLSDRFSAERPKGSFSTLEIQRTEQGDSAMYLCASSGLQDNYGYTFGSGTRLTVV.

The chain joins TRBV12-3 or TRBV12-4 to TRBJ1-5; no reliable D call. The V end lost 7 bases, the J end lost 1 base, and 14 bases lay between the germline ends. This CDR3 has 15 residues. In nucleotides, the CDR3 is TGTGCCAGCAAGACCCGGGCTCAAAGCAATCAGCCCCAGCATTTT. Translated: CASKTRAQSNQPQHF.

This clonotype was seen just once. V and J are TRBV7-6 and TRBJ2-7; 7 positions match TRBD1. The junction had 14 bases not matched to a gene; V was cut back by 4 bases and J by 5 bases. CDR1 and CDR2 (germline): SGHVS, FNYEAQ. This CDR3 contains 16 residues. CDR3 bases: TGTGCCAGCAGCTCAAGTGGGACAGCCATCCCTAACGAGCAGTACTTC. Translation: CASSSSGTAIPNEQYF.

This clonotype has just a few counts. This chain connects TRBV5-8 to TRBJ1-1, with a weak D call TRBD1 (5 bases). Trimming shortened V by 3 bases and J by 2 bases, and 14 bases separated the two germline ends. CDR1 is SGHTS, CDR2 YDEGEE, per germline. This CDR3 comprises 15 residues. The CDR3 reads CASSWGTVLNTEAFF. Here the CDR3 DNA reads TGTGCCAGCAGCTGGGGGACGGTCCTCAACACTGAAGCTTTCTTT.

This chain links TRBV28 with TRBJ1-2; D call uncertain. Per the germline V gene, CDR1 is MDHEN and CDR2 is SYDVKM. V gave up 6 bases and J gave up 3 bases, with 11 bases separating them. This CDR3 is 13 amino acids long. In nucleotides, the CDR3 is TGTGCCAGCAGCCGCCGGGCGGACTATGGCTACACCTTC. It yields the protein CASSRRADYGYTF.

V gene TRBV6-1 combines with J gene TRBJ2-7; D unresolved. This CDR3 comprises 11 residues. Germline V gives CDR1 MNHNS, CDR2 SASEGT. V was clipped by 6 bases and J by 2 bases, with 5 bases between them. The CDR3 sequence: CASSQPYEQYF. The CDR3 nucleotides are TGTGCCAGCAGCCAACCCTACGAGCAGTACTTC.

V usage is TRBV7-8 and J usage is TRBJ2-4, with 12 bases fitting TRBD2. From germline, CDR1 is SGHVS and CDR2 FQNEAQ. The CDR3 loop spans 16 amino acids. V dropped 5 bases and J dropped 3; count of bases not matched to a gene: 5. The CDR3 nucleotides read TGTGCCAGCAGCATACTAGCGGGAGGTGGCAAAAACATTCAGTACTTC. Protein product: CASSILAGGGKNIQYF.

The chain links TRBV6-5 to TRBJ1-5, with D unclear. CDR1 is MNHEY and CDR2 is SVGAGI in the germline V gene. V was shortened by 0 bases and J by 0 bases, with 3 bases between the two germline ends. This CDR3 contains 14 residues. The CDR3 nucleotides are TGTGCCAGCAGTTACTCGTTTAGCAATCAGCCCCAGCATTTT. This encodes CASSYSFSNQPQHF.

The J gene is TRBJ1-5, the V gene TRBV2, with 8 bases that match TRBD1. The V and J ends lost 4 bases and 4 bases, in that order; junction bases with no gene match: 6. The CDR3 spans 15 residues. Germline loops: CDR1 SNHLY, CDR2 FYNNEI. CDR3 residues: CASSVVQGANQPQHF. CDR3 nucleotide sequence: TGTGCCAGCAGTGTCGTCCAGGGGGCTAATCAGCCCCAGCATTTT.

V gene TRBV19 combines with J gene TRBJ1-4, with TRBD1 as a possible D gene (5 bases). V was shortened by 5 bases and J by 7 bases, with 17 bases between the two germline ends. CDR3 size: 15 residues. Germline loops: CDR1 LNHDA, CDR2 SQIVND (reference sequence). CDR3 DNA sequence: TGTGCCAGTAGTGTGGGACCTCAAAGAGGTGAAAAACTGTTTTTT. It is translated as CASSVGPQRGEKLFF.